Described below is a single TCR beta chain sequence and its context. This table comes from immunoSEQ multiplex PCR, and its TCRdb copy is limited to in-frame clones, with some not included. This table holds around 88,000 clones, 86% found once. The sample comes from a study of preoperative IRX-2 immunotherapy in early breast cancer. This CDR3 is built from 15 residues. Trimming shortened V by 6 bases and J by 0 bases, and 14 bases separated the two germline ends. The germline V gene has CDR1 MNHGY and CDR2 SAAAGT. Treatment noted: preoperative locoregional IRX-2 cytokine immunotherapy. This phase Ib study tested locoregional IRX-2 cytokine immunotherapy given before surgery.

The starting material was tumor tissue, obtained after IRX-2 immunotherapy. This clonotype was sampled from a human donor with breast cancer. The chain couples TRBV6-8 to TRBJ1-2; unclear D gene. The CDR3 coding sequence is TGTGCCAGCAGGGAAACAAGCGCGACTAACTATGGCTACACCTTC. This encodes CASRETSATNYGYTF.